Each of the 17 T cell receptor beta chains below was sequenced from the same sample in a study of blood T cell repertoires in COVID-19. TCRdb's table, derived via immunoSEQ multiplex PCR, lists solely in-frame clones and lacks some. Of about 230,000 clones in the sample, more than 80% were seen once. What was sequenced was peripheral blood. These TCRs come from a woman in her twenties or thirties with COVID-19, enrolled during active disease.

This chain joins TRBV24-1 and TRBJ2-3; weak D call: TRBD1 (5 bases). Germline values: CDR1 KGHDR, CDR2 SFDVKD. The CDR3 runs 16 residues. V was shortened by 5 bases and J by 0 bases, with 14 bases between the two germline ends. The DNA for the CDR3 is TGTGCCACCAGTGCAGGGCCGGAAACTAGCACAGATACGCAGTATTTT. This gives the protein CATSAGPETSTDTQYF.

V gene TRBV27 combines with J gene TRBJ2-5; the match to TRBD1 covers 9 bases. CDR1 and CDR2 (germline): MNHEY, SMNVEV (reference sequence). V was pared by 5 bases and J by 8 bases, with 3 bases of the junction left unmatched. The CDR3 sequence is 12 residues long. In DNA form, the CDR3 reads TGTGCCAGCAGTAGTACAGGGGGCACCCAGTACTTC. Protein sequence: CASSSTGGTQYF.

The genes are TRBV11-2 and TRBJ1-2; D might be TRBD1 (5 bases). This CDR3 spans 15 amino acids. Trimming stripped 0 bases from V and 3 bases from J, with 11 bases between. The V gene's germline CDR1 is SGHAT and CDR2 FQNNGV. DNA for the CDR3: TGTGCCAGCAGCTTAGAAAGGACAAGCTACTATGGCTACACCTTC. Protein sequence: CASSLERTSYYGYTF.

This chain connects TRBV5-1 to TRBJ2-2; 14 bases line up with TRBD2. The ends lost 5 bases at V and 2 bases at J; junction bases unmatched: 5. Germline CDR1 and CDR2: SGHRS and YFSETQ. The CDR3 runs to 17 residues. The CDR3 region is CASRRLAGGLNTGELFF. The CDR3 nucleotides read TGCGCCAGCAGAAGACTAGCGGGAGGGTTAAACACCGGGGAGCTGTTTTTT.

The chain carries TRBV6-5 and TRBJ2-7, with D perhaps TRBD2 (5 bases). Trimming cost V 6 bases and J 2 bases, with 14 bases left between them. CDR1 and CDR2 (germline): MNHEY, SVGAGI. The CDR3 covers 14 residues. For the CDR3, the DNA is TGTGCCAGCAGCAAGGGAGACAATGCCTACGAGCAGTACTTC. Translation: CASSKGDNAYEQYF.

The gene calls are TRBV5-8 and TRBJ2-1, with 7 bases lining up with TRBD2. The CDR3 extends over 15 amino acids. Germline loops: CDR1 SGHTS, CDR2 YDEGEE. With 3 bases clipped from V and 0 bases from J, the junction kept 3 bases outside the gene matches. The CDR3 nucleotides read TGTGCCAGCAGCTCGGGACTAAACTCCTACAATGAGCAGTTCTTC. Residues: CASSSGLNSYNEQFF. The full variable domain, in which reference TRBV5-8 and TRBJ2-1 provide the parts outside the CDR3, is EAGVTQSPTHLIKTRGQQATLRCSPISGHTSVYWYQQALGLGLQFLLWYDEGEERNRGNFPPRFSGRQFPNYSSELNVNALELEDSALYLCASSSGLNSYNEQFFGPGTRLTVL.

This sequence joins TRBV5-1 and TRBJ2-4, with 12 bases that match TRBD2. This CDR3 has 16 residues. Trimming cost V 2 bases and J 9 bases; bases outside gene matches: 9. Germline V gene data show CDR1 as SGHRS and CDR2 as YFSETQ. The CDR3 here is CASSLTSGRTRRIQYF. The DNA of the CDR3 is TGCGCCAGCAGCTTAACTAGCGGGAGGACCCGCCGCATTCAGTACTTC.

CDR3 amino acids: CASSPEGRSSYEQYF. CDR3 sequence (DNA): TGTGCCAGCTCACCAGAGGGAAGGTCCTCCTACGAGCAGTACTTC. This chain links TRBV18 with TRBJ2-7; TRBD2 might be the D (5 bases). Trimming stripped 2 bases from V and 0 bases from J, with 11 bases between. This CDR3 spans 15 amino acids. Germline V lookup: CDR1 KGHSH, CDR2 LQKENI.

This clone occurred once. The CDR3 DNA reads TGCGCCAGCAGCGACCCGACAGCAAATCTCTACGAGCAGTACTTC. Its translation is CASSDPTANLYEQYF. The J gene is TRBJ2-7, the V gene TRBV5-1; possibly TRBD1 for D (5 bases). This CDR3 comprises 15 residues. Germline-derived CDR1 and CDR2 are SGHRS and YFSETQ. V was cut by 4 bases and J by 3 bases, with 17 bases left in between.

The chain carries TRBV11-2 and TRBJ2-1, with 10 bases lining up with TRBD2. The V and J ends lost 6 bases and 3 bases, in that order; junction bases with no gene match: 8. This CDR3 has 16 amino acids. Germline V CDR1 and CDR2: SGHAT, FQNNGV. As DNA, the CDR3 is TGTGCCAGCAGGCCCTCCGGGACTAGCGTCTACAATGAGCAGTTCTTC. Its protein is CASRPSGTSVYNEQFF.

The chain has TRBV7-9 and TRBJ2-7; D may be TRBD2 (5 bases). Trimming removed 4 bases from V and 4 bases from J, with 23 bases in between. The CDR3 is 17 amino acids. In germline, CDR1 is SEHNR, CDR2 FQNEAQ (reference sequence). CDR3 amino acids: CASSSRDNGPKRYEQYF. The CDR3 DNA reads TGTGCCAGCAGCTCCCGAGACAATGGTCCGAAGCGGTACGAGCAGTACTTC. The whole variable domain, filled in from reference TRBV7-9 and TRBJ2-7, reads DTGVSQNPRHKITKRGQNVTFRCDPISEHNRLYWYRQTLGQGPEFLTYFQNEAQLEKSRLLSDRFSAERPKGSFSTLEIQRTEQGDSAMYLCASSSRDNGPKRYEQYFGPGTRLTVT.

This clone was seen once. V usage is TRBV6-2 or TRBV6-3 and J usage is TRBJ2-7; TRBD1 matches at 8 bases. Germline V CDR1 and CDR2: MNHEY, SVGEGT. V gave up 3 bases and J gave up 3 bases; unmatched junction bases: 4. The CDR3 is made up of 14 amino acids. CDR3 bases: TGTGCCAGCAGTTATCGACAGGGGTTCTACGAGCAGTACTTC. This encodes CASSYRQGFYEQYF.

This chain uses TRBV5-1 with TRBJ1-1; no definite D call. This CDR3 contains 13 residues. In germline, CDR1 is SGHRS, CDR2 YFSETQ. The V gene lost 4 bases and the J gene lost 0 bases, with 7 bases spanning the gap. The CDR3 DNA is TGCGCCAGCAGCCCTCCTATGAACACTGAAGCTTTCTTT. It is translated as CASSPPMNTEAFF.

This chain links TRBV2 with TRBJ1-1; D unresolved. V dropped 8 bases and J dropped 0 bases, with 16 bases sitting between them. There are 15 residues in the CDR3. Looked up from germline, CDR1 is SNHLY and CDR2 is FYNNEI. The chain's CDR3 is CASFVNDYMNTEAFF. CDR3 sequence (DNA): TGTGCCAGCTTCGTCAACGACTACATGAACACTGAAGCTTTCTTT.

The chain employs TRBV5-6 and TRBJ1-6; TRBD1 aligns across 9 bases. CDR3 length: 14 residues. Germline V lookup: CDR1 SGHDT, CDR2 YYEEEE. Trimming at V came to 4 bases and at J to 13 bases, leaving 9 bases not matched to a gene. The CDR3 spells CASSIGTGLFPLHF. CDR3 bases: TGTGCCAGCAGCATCGGGACAGGGCTTTTCCCCCTCCACTTT.

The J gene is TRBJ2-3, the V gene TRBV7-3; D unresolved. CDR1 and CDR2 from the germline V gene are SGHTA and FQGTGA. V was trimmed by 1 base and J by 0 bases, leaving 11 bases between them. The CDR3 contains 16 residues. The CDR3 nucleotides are TGTGCCAGCAGCTTAAATACAGCAACTAGCACAGATACGCAGTATTTT. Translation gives CASSLNTATSTDTQYF.

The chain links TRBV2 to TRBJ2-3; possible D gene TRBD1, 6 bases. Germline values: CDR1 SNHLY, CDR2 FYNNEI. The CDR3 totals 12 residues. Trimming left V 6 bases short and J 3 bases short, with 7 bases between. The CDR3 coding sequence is TGTGCCAGCAGCGGACAGACAGATACGCAGTATTTT. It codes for CASSGQTDTQYF.